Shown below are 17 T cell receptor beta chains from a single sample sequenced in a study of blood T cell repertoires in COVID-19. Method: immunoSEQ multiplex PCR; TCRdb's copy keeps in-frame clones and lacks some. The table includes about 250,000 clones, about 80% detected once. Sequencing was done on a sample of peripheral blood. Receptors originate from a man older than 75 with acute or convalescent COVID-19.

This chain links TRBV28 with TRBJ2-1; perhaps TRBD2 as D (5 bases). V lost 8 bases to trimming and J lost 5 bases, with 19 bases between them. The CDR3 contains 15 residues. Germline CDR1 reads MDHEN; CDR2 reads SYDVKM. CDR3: CASWSNWTPHNEQFF. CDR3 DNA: TGTGCCAGCTGGTCCAATTGGACTCCACACAATGAGCAGTTCTTC. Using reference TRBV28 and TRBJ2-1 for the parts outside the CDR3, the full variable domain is DVKVTQSSRYLVKRTGEKVFLECVQDMDHENMFWYRQDPGLGLRLIYFSYDVKMKEKGDIPEGYSVSREKKERFSLILESASTNQTSMYLCASWSNWTPHNEQFFGPGTRLTVL.

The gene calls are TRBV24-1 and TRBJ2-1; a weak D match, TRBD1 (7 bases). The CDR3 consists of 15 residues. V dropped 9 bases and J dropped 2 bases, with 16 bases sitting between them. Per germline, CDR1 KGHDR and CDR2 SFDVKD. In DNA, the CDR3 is TGTGCCACCGGGGCGACAGGGAGGACCTACAATGAGCAGTTCTTC. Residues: CATGATGRTYNEQFF.

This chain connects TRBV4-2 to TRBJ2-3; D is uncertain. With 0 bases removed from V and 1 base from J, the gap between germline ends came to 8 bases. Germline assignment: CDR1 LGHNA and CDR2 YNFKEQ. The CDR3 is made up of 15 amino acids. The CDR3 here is CASSQDFSRTDTQYF. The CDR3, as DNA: TGTGCCAGCAGCCAAGATTTTAGCCGCACAGATACGCAGTATTTT.

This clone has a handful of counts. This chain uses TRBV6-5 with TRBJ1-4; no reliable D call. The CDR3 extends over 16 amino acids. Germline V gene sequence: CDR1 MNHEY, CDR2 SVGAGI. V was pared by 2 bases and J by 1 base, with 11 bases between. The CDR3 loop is CASSYVKRGTNEKLFF. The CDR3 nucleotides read TGTGCCAGCAGTTACGTCAAGCGTGGAACTAATGAAAAACTGTTTTTT.

CDR3 residues: CASSIEGTASHSNQPQHF. The CDR3 coding sequence is TGTGCCAGTAGTATAGAAGGGACAGCTTCACATAGCAATCAGCCCCAGCATTTT. The chain combines TRBV19 with TRBJ1-5, with TRBD1 matching 7 bases. The CDR3 has 18 amino acids. Germline CDR1 LNHDA, CDR2 SQIVND (reference sequence). The J segment lost 0 bases and the V segment lost 0 bases, leaving 8 bases of the junction unmatched. The entire variable domain, with the rest obtained from reference TRBV19 and TRBJ1-5, is as follows: DGGITQSPKYLFRKEGQNVTLSCEQNLNHDAMYWYRQDPGQGLRLIYYSQIVNDFQKGDIAEGYSVSREKKESFPLTVTSAQKNPTAFYLCASSIEGTASHSNQPQHFGDGTRLSIL.

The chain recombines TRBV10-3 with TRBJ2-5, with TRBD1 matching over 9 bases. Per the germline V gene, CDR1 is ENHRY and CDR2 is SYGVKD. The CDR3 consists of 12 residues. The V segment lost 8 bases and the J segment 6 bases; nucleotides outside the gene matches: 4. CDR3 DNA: TGTGCCATCGGGGGACAGGGACAGACCCAGTACTTC. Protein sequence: CAIGGQGQTQYF.

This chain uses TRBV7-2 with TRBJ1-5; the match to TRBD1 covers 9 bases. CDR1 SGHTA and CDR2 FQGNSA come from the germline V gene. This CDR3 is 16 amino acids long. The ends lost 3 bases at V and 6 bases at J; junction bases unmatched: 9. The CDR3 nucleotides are TGTGCCAGCAGCTTTACCGGGACAGGGCGATCTCAGCCCCAGCATTTT. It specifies CASSFTGTGRSQPQHF.

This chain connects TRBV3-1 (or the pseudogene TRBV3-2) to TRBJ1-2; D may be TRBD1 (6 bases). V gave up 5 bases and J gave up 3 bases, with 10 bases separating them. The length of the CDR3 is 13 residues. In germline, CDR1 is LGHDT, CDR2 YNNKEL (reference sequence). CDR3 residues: CASSYRAHYGYTF. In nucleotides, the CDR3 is TGTGCCAGCAGCTACAGGGCCCACTATGGCTACACCTTC.

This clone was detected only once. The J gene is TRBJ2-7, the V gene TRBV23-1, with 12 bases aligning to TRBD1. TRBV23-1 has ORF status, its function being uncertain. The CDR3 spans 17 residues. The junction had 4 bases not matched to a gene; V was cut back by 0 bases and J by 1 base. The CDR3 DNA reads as TGCGCCAGCAGTCAATCACCGGGACAGGGGGCGTCCTACGAGCAGTACTTC. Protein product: CASSQSPGQGASYEQYF.

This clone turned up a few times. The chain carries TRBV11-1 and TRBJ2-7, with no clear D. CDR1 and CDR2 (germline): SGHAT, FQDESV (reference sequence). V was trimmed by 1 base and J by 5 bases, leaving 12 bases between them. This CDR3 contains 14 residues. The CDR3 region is CASSLEARGNEQYF. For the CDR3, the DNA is TGTGCCAGCAGCTTAGAGGCCAGAGGAAACGAGCAGTACTTC.

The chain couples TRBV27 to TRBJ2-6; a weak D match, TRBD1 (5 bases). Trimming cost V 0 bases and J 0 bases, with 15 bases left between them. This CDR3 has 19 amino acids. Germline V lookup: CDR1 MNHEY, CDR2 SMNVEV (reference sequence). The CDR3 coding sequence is TGTGCCAGCAGTTTATCCCCAGGGATAATAGGCTCTGGGGCCAACGTCCTGACTTTC. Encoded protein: CASSLSPGIIGSGANVLTF. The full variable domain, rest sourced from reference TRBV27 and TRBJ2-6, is EAQVTQNPRYLITVTGKKLTVTCSQNMNHEYMSWYRQDPGLGLRQIYYSMNVEVTDKGDVPEGYKVSRKEKRNFPLILESPSPNQTSLYFCASSLSPGIIGSGANVLTFGAGSRLTVL.

CDR3 sequence: CASSSPGLAGGRTDTQYF. The CDR3 DNA follows: TGTGCCAGCAGCTCGCCTGGACTAGCGGGGGGCCGCACAGATACGCAGTATTTT. V gene TRBV7-9 combines with J gene TRBJ2-3; 14 bases map to TRBD2. The V gene's germline CDR1 is SEHNR and CDR2 FQNEAQ (reference sequence). After removal of 4 bases from V and 1 base from J, the junction contained 7 bases not matched to a gene. This CDR3 is 18 amino acids long.

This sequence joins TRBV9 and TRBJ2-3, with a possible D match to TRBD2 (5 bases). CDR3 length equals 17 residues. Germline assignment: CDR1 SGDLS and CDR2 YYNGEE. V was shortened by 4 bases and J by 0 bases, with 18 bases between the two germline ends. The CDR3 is CASSPTATSRSTDTQYF. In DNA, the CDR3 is TGTGCCAGCAGCCCCACGGCTACTAGTAGGAGCACAGATACGCAGTATTTT.

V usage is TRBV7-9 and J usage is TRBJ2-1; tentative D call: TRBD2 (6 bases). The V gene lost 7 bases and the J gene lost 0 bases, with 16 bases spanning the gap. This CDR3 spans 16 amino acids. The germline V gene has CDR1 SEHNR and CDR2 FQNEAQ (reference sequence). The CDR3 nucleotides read TGTGCCAGCATACAGAGAGCGGGTAGCTCCTACAATGAGCAGTTCTTC. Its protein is CASIQRAGSSYNEQFF.

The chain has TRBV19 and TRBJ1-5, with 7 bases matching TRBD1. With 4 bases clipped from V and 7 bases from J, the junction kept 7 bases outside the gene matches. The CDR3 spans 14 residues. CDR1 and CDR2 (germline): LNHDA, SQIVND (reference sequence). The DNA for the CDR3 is TGTGCCAGTAGTAACAGGGGAACAGGGCAGCCCCAGCATTTT. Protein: CASSNRGTGQPQHF.

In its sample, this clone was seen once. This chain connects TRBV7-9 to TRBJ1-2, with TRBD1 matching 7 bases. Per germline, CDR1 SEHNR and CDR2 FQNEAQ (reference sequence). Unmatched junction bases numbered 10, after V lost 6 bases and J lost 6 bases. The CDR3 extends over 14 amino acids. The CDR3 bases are TGTGCCAGCAGTCCTGAACAGGGGAGTCATGGCTACACCTTC. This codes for CASSPEQGSHGYTF.

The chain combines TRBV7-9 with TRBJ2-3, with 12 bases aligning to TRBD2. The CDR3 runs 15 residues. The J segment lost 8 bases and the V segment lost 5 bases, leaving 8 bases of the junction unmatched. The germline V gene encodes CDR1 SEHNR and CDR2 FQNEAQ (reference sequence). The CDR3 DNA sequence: TGTGCCAGCAGCCGGACTAGCGGGGCGGGGGGTACGCAGTATTTT. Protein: CASSRTSGAGGTQYF.